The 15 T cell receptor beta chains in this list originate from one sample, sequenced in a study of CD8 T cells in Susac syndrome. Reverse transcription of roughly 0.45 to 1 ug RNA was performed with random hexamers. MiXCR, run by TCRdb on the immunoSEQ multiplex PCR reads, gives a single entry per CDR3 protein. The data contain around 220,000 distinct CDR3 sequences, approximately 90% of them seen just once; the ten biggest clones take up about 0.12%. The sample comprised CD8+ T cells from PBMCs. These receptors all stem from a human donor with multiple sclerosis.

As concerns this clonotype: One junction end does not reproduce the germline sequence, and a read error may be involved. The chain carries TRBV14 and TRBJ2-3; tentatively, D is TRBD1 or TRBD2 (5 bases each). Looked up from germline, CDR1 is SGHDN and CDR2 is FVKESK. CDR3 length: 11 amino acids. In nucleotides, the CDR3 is TGTGCCAGCAGCCCCGGGACCCCAATCCATTTT. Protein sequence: CASSPGTPIHF.

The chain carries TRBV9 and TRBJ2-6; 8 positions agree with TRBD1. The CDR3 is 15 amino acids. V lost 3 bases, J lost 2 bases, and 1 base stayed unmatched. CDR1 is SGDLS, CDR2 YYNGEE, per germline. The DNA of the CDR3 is TGTGCCAGCAGCGCCAGGGGGCCTGGGGCCAACGTCCTGACTTTC. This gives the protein CASSARGPGANVLTF.

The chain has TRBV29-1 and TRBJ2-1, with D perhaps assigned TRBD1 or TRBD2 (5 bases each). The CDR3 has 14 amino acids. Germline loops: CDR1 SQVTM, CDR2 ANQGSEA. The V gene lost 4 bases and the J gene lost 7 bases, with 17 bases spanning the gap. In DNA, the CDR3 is TGCAGCGTTGTTGGGGACGGACCATTTAATGAGCAGTTCTTC. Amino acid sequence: CSVVGDGPFNEQFF.

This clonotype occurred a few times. CDR3 region: CASSYSGGGTEAFF. DNA of the CDR3: TGTGCCAGCAGTTACTCGGGTGGGGGCACTGAAGCTTTCTTT. The V call is TRBV6-5, the J call TRBJ1-1; D might be TRBD1 (5 bases). CDR3 length equals 14 residues. Trimming cost V 0 bases and J 4 bases, with 9 bases left between them. CDR1 is MNHEY, CDR2 SVGAGI, per germline.

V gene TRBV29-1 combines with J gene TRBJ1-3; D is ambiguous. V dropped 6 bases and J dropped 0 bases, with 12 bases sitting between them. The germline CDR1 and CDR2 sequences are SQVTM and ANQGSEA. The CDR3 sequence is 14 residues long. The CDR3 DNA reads TGCAGCGTCGCAGATTGGATCTCTGGAAACACCATATATTTT. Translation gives CSVADWISGNTIYF.

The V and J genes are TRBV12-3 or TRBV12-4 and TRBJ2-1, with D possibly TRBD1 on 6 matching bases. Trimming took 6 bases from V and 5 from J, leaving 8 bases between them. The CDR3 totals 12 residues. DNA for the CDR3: TGTGCCAGCAGACGACAGGACAATGAGCAGTTCTTC. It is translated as CASRRQDNEQFF.

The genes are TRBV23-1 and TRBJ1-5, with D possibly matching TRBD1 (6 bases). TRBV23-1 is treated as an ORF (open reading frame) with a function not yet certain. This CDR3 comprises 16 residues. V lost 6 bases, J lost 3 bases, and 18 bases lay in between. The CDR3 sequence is CASSPRTERPNQPQHF. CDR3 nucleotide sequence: TGCGCCAGCAGCCCCCGGACAGAAAGACCCAATCAGCCCCAGCATTTT.

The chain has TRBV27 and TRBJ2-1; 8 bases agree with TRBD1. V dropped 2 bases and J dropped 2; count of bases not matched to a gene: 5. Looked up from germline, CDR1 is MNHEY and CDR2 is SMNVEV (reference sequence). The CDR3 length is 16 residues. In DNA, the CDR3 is TGTGCCAGCAGTTTAGAGGGGACAGGCACCTACAATGAGCAGTTCTTC. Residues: CASSLEGTGTYNEQFF.

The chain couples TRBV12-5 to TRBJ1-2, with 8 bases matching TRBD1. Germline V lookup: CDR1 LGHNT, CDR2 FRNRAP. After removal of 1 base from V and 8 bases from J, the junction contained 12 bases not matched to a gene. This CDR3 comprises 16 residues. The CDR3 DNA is TGTGCTAGTGGTTTGGACCGGGACAGGAGGACAAAGGGCTACACCTTC. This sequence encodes CASGLDRDRRTKGYTF. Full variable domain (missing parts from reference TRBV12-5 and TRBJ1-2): DARVTQTPRHKVTEMGQEVTMRCQPILGHNTVFWYRQTMMQGLELLAYFRNRAPLDDSGMPKDRFSAEMPDATLATLKIQPSEPRDSAVYFCASGLDRDRRTKGYTFGSGTRLTVV.

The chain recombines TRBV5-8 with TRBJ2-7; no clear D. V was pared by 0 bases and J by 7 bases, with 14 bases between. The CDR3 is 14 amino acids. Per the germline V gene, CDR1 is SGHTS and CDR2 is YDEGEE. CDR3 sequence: CASSLGPPRVEQYF. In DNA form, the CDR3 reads TGTGCCAGCAGCTTGGGCCCCCCTAGGGTTGAGCAGTACTTC.

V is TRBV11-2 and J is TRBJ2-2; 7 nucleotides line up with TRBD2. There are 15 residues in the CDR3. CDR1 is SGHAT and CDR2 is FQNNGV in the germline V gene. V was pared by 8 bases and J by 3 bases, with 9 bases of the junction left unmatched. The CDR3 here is CASDNALADTGELFF. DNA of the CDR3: TGTGCCAGCGACAACGCCCTAGCGGACACCGGGGAGCTGTTTTTT.

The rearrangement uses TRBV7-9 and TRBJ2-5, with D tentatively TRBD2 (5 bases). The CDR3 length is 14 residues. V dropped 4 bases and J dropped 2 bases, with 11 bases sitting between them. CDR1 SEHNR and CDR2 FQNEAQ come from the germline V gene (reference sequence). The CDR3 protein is CASSSPGGQETQYF. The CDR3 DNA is TGTGCCAGCAGCTCCCCAGGAGGTCAAGAGACCCAGTACTTC.

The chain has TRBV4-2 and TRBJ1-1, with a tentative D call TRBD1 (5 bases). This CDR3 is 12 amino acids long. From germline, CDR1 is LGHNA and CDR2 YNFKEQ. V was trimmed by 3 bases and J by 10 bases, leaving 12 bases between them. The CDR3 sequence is CASSQDAQGAFF. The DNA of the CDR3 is TGTGCCAGCAGCCAGGACGCCCAGGGAGCTTTCTTT.

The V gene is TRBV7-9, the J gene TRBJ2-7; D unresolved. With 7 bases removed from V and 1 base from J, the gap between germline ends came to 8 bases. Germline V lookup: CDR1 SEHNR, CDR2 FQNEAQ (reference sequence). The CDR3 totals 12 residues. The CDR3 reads CASTGVSYEQYF. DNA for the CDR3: TGTGCCAGCACCGGCGTATCCTACGAGCAGTACTTC.

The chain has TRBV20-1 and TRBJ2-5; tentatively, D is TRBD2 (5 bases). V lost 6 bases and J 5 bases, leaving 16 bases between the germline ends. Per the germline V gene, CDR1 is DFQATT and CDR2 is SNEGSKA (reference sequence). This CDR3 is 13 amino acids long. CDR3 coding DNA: TGCAGTGCAGCGGACTCTTGGTGGGAGACCCAGTACTTC. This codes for CSAADSWWETQYF.